The present T cell receptor (beta chain) was sequenced within a study of neurological immune-mediated disorders. Study-level findings and limits: HTLV-1-associated myelopathy had the most TCR clonal expansion, while multiple sclerosis had the least, a level that fell below healthy controls.

A 10-nucleotide random UMI tagged transcripts in template-switch 5'RACE cDNA synthesis. TCRdb called the 5' RACE reads again in MiXCR, with one record for every CDR3 protein. This sample has 75,000 to 95,000 distinct CDR3 sequences, with 15% to 20% found just once. This clonotype was detected many times. What it recognizes is unknown. Sequenced sample: PBMCs. This TCR derives from a woman between 40 and 55 years old in good health.

Written as DNA, the CDR3 is TGCGCCAGCAGCCCCCACCCGGGCACCGGGGAGCTGTTTTTT. It is translated as CASSPHPGTGELFF. The chain is built from TRBV4-3 and TRBJ2-2; D call uncertain. The ends were cut back, 4 bases at V and 4 bases at J, with 10 bases in the middle. This CDR3 region has 14 residues. Germline loops: CDR1 LGHNA, CDR2 YSLEER.